The clone carrying this T cell receptor beta chain came up a few times. The antigen is undetermined. Each CDR3 protein gets one entry after TCRdb re-called the reads with MiXCR. The data show about 900,000 distinct CDR3 sequences, roughly 30% seen once. The sample originates from a study of T cell repertoires in cytomegalovirus infection. Study context: The authors relied on CMV epitopes, both recently identified HLA-C-restricted and well-studied HLA-B-restricted. CMV infection together with matching HLA type was indicated by public TCR beta signatures. Study-level findings and limits: Cumulated frequencies of public TCR beta families served to identify carriers of CMV plus the relevant HLA.

The clonotype was recovered from a human donor in good health (CMV status not recorded). Some clones in this sample may be carry-over from other donors' samples. Sample: cultured CD8+ T cells from PBMCs, taken from culture after CMV antigen stimulation.

CDR3 region: CATRYVTEAFF. The DNA of the CDR3 is TGTGCCACCCGGTACGTCACTGAAGCTTTCTTT. This rearrangement joins TRBV27 to TRBJ1-1; no definite D call. V gave up 10 bases and J gave up 4 bases, with 10 bases separating them. The CDR3 is made up of 11 amino acids. The germline V gene encodes CDR1 MNHEY and CDR2 SMNVEV (reference sequence).